These T cell receptor beta chains were read from a single sample in a study of cytotoxic CD8 clonotypes in ibrutinib-treated CLL. Repertoires were generated with immunoSEQ multiplex PCR, while TCRdb's copy carries only in-frame clones and drops some. The sample has 250,000 to 350,000 clones, around 69% seen once. The sequencing used PBMCs, collected at disease progression, from a patient treated with ibrutinib. The source of these receptors is a human donor with chronic lymphocytic leukemia. Both conserved end residues are part of each CDR3. D genes are given only for firm matches. Expanded clones are given a class, and other clones once, few, many or no size at all.

TRBV2,TRBJ2-7,TRBD1,.,TGTGCCAGCAGGAAGGGGACAGGGGGCGCGGGGACCTCCTACGAGCAGTACTTC,CASRKGTGGAGTSYEQYF
TRBV2,TRBJ2-3,TRBD1,once,TGTGCCAGCACCAGGGACAGGGGGCAAGATACGCAGTATTTT,CASTRDRGQDTQYF
TRBV27,TRBJ1-6,.,.,TGTGCCAGCAGTTTACGTCCCCGACACGATAATTCACCCCTCCACTTT,CASSLRPRHDNSPLHF
TRBV11-2,TRBJ2-1,.,.,TGTGCCAGCAGCTTAATTCGGAATGAGCAGTTCTTC,CASSLIRNEQFF
TRBV28,TRBJ2-2,TRBD1,few,TGTGCCAGCAGTACGAACTATGGGGCAGGGGGCGCCGCCGGGGAGCTGTTTTTT,CASSTNYGAGGAAGELFF
TRBV7-2,TRBJ1-1,.,.,TGTGCCAGCAGCAAAGGGACATTCACTGAAGCTTTCTTT,CASSKGTFTEAFF
TRBV27,TRBJ2-7,TRBD1,.,TGTGCCAGCAAACCCGGGACAGGCTCCTACGAGCAGTACTTC,CASKPGTGSYEQYF
TRBV18,TRBJ2-5,.,few,TGTGCCAGCTCACCCTTGGCACGGGACCTACAAGAGACCCAGTACTTC,CASSPLARDLQETQYF
TRBV7-9,TRBJ2-7,.,.,TGTGCCAGCAGCCAGGGACCGTCTGGGGACGAGCAGTACTTC,CASSQGPSGDEQYF
TRBV7-2,TRBJ2-2,.,.,TGTGCCAGCAGCTTAGTAGGACCTACCGGGGAGCTGTTTTTT,CASSLVGPTGELFF
TRBV6-6,TRBJ2-5,.,once,TGTGCCAGCAGCTATCGGCGGGAGACCCAGTACTTC,CASSYRRETQYF
TRBV7-6,TRBJ2-3,.,.,TGTGCCAGCAGCTTAGGGACAGTCCGGGATACGCAGTATTTT,CASSLGTVRDTQYF
TRBV5-1,TRBJ1-2,.,.,TGCGCCAGCAGACCGTCTGGGGGGAACTATGGCTACACCTTC,CASRPSGGNYGYTF
TRBV7-2,TRBJ2-7,.,few,TGTGCCAGCAGCTTAGAGGTCAGGGTATACGAGCAGTACTTC,CASSLEVRVYEQYF
TRBV2,TRBJ2-5,TRBD2,.,TGTGCCAGCAGTGAAAAGGGGTTAGCGGGTTGGGGGCAAGAGACCCAGTACTTC,CASSEKGLAGWGQETQYF
TRBV27,TRBJ2-7,TRBD2,.,TGTGCCAGCCGTTGGACTAGTCACGCCTACGAGCAGTACTTC,CASRWTSHAYEQYF
TRBV25-1,TRBJ1-3,.,.,TGTGCCAGCACCCGGGACCCTGGAAACACCATATATTTT,CASTRDPGNTIYF
TRBV13,TRBJ2-2,.,.,TGTGCCAGCAGCTTAGTGGGGACCGGGGAGCTGTTTTTT,CASSLVGTGELFF
TRBV5-4,TRBJ2-1,.,.,TGTGCCAGCAGGAAGGCGGGACCCGTCTCCAATGAGCAGTTCTTC,CASRKAGPVSNEQFF
TRBV29-1,TRBJ1-1,.,.,TGCAGCGTTTTGGGCACTGAAGCTTTCTTT,CSVLGTEAFF
TRBV11-3,TRBJ2-1,TRBD2,.,TGTGCCAGCAGCTTAGATCCGACTAGCTACTACAATGAGCAGTTCTTC,CASSLDPTSYYNEQFF
TRBV18,TRBJ2-7,TRBD2,.,TGTGCCAGCTCCGGGACTAGCTCCCACGAGCAGTACTTC,CASSGTSSHEQYF
TRBV10-3,TRBJ2-7,.,.,TGTGCCATCAGTCGCGAATACGAGCAGTACTTC,CAISREYEQYF
TRBV6-6,TRBJ2-2,.,.,TGTGCCAGTAAGACTACCGCGCCCGGGGAGCTGTTTTTT,CASKTTAPGELFF
TRBV9,TRBJ1-2,.,.,TGTGCCAGCAGCGTAATGGGGGGCGCTAACTATGGCTACACCTTC,CASSVMGGANYGYTF
TRBV18,TRBJ2-7,.,.,TGTGCCAGCTCACCAGGGATCCGGGACGAGCAGTACTTC,CASSPGIRDEQYF
TRBV29-1,TRBJ1-2,.,.,TGCAGCGTTGAAGGACAGTCCGAAGACTATAACTATGGCTACACCTTC,CSVEGQSEDYNYGYTF
TRBV6-1,TRBJ2-7,TRBD2,.,TGTGCCAGCAGAATGGGCGGGGGAGGATTCTACGAGCAGTACTTC,CASRMGGGGFYEQYF
TRBV9,TRBJ2-7,.,once,TGTGCCAGCAGCGTAGGGGGCAGGTACGAGCAGTACTTC,CASSVGGRYEQYF
TRBV15,TRBJ1-2,.,.,TGTGCCACCAGCGGACCCAACTTTTATGGCTACACCTTC,CATSGPNFYGYTF
TRBV27,TRBJ2-3,.,.,TGTGCCAGCAGTTTATCAGGGGTCCCGGGGGATACGCAGTATTTT,CASSLSGVPGDTQYF
TRBV5-6,TRBJ1-2,TRBD1,.,TGTGCCAGCAGACGCGACAGGGCCTATGGCTACACCTTC,CASRRDRAYGYTF
TRBV9,TRBJ2-1,TRBD2,.,TGTGCCAGCAGCGCGACTAGCGGGCTCTACAATGAGCAGTTCTTC,CASSATSGLYNEQFF
TRBV15,TRBJ2-7,TRBD2,.,TGTGCCACCAGCTTTACTAGCGGGAGTTACGAGCAGTACTTC,CATSFTSGSYEQYF
TRBV14,TRBJ2-5,.,.,TGTGCCAGCAGCCAAGCCCGGGGCCGGGGGACCCAGTACTTC,CASSQARGRGTQYF
TRBV2,TRBJ2-5,.,.,TGTGCCAGCAGCTCTCTTGAGACCCAGTACTTC,CASSSLETQYF
TRBV7-6,TRBJ2-5,.,once,TGTGCCAGCAGCTTAATCCGGGTGCTGGGGGCACAAGAGACCCAGTACTTC,CASSLIRVLGAQETQYF
TRBV5-1,TRBJ2-7,TRBD1,many,TGCGCCAGCAGCTTGAGGGACAGCTCCTACGAGCAGTACTTC,CASSLRDSSYEQYF
TRBV27,TRBJ2-1,TRBD2,.,TGTGCCAGCAGTTTATCTTTCGGGAGGACGGGTACTGAGCAGTTCTTC,CASSLSFGRTGTEQFF
TRBV15,TRBJ1-4,.,.,TGTGCCACCAGCAGAGGGATCAGGGGTTCTAATGAAAAACTGTTTTTT,CATSRGIRGSNEKLFF
TRBV5-8,TRBJ2-5,TRBD2,.,TGTGCCAGCAGCTTGGGGACTAGCGGACGCCAAGAGACCCAGTACTTC,CASSLGTSGRQETQYF
TRBV29-1,TRBJ2-7,TRBD1,.,TGCAGCGTAGGGGGCAACGAGCAGTACTTC,CSVGGNEQYF
TRBV6-1,TRBJ2-1,.,.,TGTGCCACCGGGGCCGCTTACTACAATGAGCAGTTCTTC,CATGAAYYNEQFF
TRBV9,TRBJ2-7,.,many,TGTGCCAGCAGCCGTGGGCCGGGGACCGACTACGAGCAGTACTTC,CASSRGPGTDYEQYF
TRBV5-1,TRBJ2-5,.,.,TGCGCCAGCAGCCCCACGACTAGTACGCGGGAGACCCAGTACTTC,CASSPTTSTRETQYF
TRBV29-1,TRBJ2-5,.,.,TGCAGCGTTCCCAAGACAGCCCAAGAGACCCAGTACTTC,CSVPKTAQETQYF
TRBV10-3,TRBJ2-1,.,.,TGTGCCATCAGTGACCGGGACGGACTCAACAATGAGCAGTTCTTC,CAISDRDGLNNEQFF
TRBV27,TRBJ2-2,.,.,TGTGCCAGCAGCAAACTCGGACACCCTACCCTCTCGAACACCGGGGAGCTGTTTTTT,CASSKLGHPTLSNTGELFF
TRBV7-9,TRBJ2-7,.,.,TGTGCCAGCAGCACTACAGGCGAGCAGTACTTC,CASSTTGEQYF
TRBV4-1,TRBJ2-7,.,.,TGCGCCAGCAGCCAAGGACAGAAAAGCTCCTACGAGCAGTACTTC,CASSQGQKSSYEQYF
TRBV5-1,TRBJ2-7,.,.,TGCGCCAGCAGCCCCTGGGACCGCGAAGGGGAGTACTTC,CASSPWDREGEYF
TRBV19,TRBJ2-7,.,once,TGTGCCAGTAGTATCGGGGGACCGGATCTACGATACCAGTACTTC,CASSIGGPDLRYQYF
TRBV13,TRBJ2-2,TRBD1,.,TGTGCCAGCAGCTCAGACAGGGCAAACACCGGGGAGCTGTTTTTT,CASSSDRANTGELFF
TRBV29-1,TRBJ2-1,.,.,TGCAGCGTTACCGAGATCCTCCCGGGCGACAATGAGCAGTTCTTC,CSVTEILPGDNEQFF
TRBV9,TRBJ2-1,.,few,TGTGCCAGCAGCGTAGGGTTCCGGGGGCGGTTAAATGAGCAGTTCTTC,CASSVGFRGRLNEQFF
TRBV10-1,TRBJ2-5,TRBD2,.,TGCGCCAGCAGTGAGCCCAGAGGTGAGCGGGGCGAAGAGACCCAGTACTTC,CASSEPRGERGEETQYF
TRBV7-2,TRBJ2-5,TRBD2,.,TGTGCCAGCAGCTTAGTCGGTAGCGGGGGGGCCGGAGAGACCCAGTACTTC,CASSLVGSGGAGETQYF